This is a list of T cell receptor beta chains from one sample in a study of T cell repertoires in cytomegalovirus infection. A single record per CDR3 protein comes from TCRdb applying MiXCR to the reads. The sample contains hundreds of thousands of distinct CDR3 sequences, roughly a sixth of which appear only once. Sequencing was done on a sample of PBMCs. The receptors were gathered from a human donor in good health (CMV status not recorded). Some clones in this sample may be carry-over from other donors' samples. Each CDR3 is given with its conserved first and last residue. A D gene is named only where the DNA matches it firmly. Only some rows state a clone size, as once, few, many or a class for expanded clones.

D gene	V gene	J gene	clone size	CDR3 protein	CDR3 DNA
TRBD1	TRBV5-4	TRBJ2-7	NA	CASSLAPGDRLYEQYF	TGTGCCAGCAGCTTGGCCCCGGGGGACAGGCTCTACGAGCAGTACTTC
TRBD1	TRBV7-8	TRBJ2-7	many	CASSLSLGQGLSYEQYF	TGTGCCAGCAGCTTAAGCCTAGGACAGGGTCTCTCCTACGAGCAGTACTTC
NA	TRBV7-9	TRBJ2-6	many	CASSSQGAGANVLTF	TGTGCCAGCAGCAGTCAGGGTGCCGGGGCCAACGTCCTGACTTTC
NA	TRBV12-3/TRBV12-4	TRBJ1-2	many	CASSLGLYGYTF	TGTGCCAGCAGTTTAGGTCTTTATGGCTACACCTTC
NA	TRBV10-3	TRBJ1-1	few	CAIRPTGNMNTEAFF	TGTGCCATCAGGCCGACAGGAAATATGAACACTGAAGCTTTCTTT
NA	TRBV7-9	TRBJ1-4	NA	CASSRGTTNEKLFF	TGTGCCAGCAGCCGGGGAACCACTAATGAAAAACTGTTTTTT
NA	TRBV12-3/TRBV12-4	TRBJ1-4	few	CASSFGSEKLFF	TGTGCCAGCAGTTTTGGGTCAGAAAAACTGTTTTTT
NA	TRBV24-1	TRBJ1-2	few	CATSAGNYGYTF	TGTGCCACCAGTGCGGGGAACTATGGCTACACCTTC
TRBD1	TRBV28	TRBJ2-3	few	CASRRTGGPDTQYF	TGTGCCAGCAGGCGGACAGGGGGCCCAGATACGCAGTATTTT
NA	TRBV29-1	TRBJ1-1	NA	CSVDHRLLNTEAFF	TGCAGCGTTGACCACAGGCTCTTGAACACTGAAGCTTTCTTT
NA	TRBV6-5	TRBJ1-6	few	CASSPGASPLHF	TGTGCCAGCAGCCCAGGGGCTTCACCCCTCCACTTT
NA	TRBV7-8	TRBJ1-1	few	CASSFSGTPLTEAFF	TGTGCCAGCAGCTTTTCAGGGACCCCCCTCACTGAAGCTTTCTTT
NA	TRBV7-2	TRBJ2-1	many	CASSLLTGRGSYNEQFF	TGTGCCAGCAGCTTACTCACGGGCCGGGGGTCCTACAATGAGCAGTTCTTC
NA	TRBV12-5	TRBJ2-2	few	CASGLYRGGLTGELFF	TGTGCTAGTGGTCTATACAGGGGGGGTCTGACCGGGGAGCTGTTTTTT
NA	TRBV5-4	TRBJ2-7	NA	CASSLGGPDRSYEQYF	TGTGCCAGCAGCTTGGGGGGACCAGACCGCTCCTACGAGCAGTACTTC
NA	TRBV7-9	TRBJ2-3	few	CASSLTAGYTDTQYF	TGTGCCAGCAGCTTAACGGCGGGGTACACAGATACGCAGTATTTT
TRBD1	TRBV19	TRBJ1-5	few	CASSPSTIRTGGQPQHF	TGTGCCAGTAGTCCGTCCACGATTCGGACAGGGGGTCAGCCCCAGCATTTT
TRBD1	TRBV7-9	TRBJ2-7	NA	CASSGTTGGEQYF	TGTGCCAGCAGCGGGACCACAGGGGGCGAGCAGTACTTC
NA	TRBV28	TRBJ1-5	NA	CASSLGEAARQPQHF	TGTGCCAGCAGTTTGGGCGAGGCAGCAAGGCAGCCCCAGCATTTT
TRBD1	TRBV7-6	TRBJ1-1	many	CASSFGQGATRAFF	TGTGCCAGCAGCTTTGGGCAGGGGGCGACTAGAGCTTTCTTT
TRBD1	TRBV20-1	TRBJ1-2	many	CSASTGGRGYGYTF	TGCAGTGCTTCGACAGGGGGCCGAGGCTATGGCTACACCTTC
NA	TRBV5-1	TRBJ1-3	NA	CASSSNRDSGNTIYF	TGCGCCAGCAGCTCGAACAGGGACTCTGGAAACACCATATATTTT
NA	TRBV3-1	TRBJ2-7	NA	CASSQVVSYEQYF	TGTGCCAGCAGCCAAGTTGTAAGCTACGAGCAGTACTTC
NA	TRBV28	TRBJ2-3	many	CASSPEAASALADTQYF	TGTGCCAGCAGTCCTGAGGCGGCTAGCGCGCTCGCAGATACGCAGTATTTT
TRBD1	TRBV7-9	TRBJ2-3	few	CASSLGAQGVDTQYF	TGTGCCAGCAGCTTAGGCGCTCAGGGGGTCGATACGCAGTATTTT
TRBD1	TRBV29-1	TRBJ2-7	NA	CSVASGTGFEQYF	TGCAGCGTTGCCTCCGGGACAGGGTTCGAGCAGTACTTC